Listed below are T cell receptor beta chains from one sample, sequenced in a study of spatial heterogeneity in lung cancer. TCRdb independently ran MiXCR on the 5' RACE reads; one entry per CDR3 protein. The table includes 82,000 or so distinct CDR3 sequences, approximately 12% detected once. The specimen was PBMCs, collected at surgery. These receptor sequences come from a male donor with early-stage non-small cell lung cancer. The CDR3 runs from the conserved cysteine through the conserved F or W. The order of the fields is V gene, clone size, J gene, D gene, CDR3 protein, CDR3 DNA. D genes are given only for firm matches. Clone sizes are given selectively: once, few, many, or a class where the clone is expanded.

V gene: TRBV6-1
clone size: .
J gene: TRBJ2-5
D gene: TRBD1
CDR3 protein: CASSTNTGVETQYF
CDR3 DNA: TGTGCCAGCAGTACCAACACAGGGGTAGAGACCCAGTACTTC

V gene: TRBV5-1
clone size: many
J gene: TRBJ2-7
D gene: .
CDR3 protein: CASGGQYEQYF
CDR3 DNA: TGCGCCAGCGGTGGACAGTACGAGCAGTACTTC

V gene: TRBV6-2/TRBV6-3
clone size: .
J gene: TRBJ2-4
D gene: TRBD2
CDR3 protein: CASSYETSGYKSPMAKNIQYF
CDR3 DNA: TGTGCCAGCAGTTACGAGACTAGCGGTTACAAGTCCCCGATGGCCAAAAACATTCAGTACTTC

V gene: TRBV20-1
clone size: .
J gene: TRBJ2-1
D gene: TRBD2
CDR3 protein: CSAGTSGAYNEQFF
CDR3 DNA: TGCAGTGCTGGGACTAGCGGGGCCTACAATGAGCAGTTCTTC

V gene: TRBV3-1
clone size: many
J gene: TRBJ1-5
D gene: .
CDR3 protein: CASSQAQNQPQHF
CDR3 DNA: TGTGCCAGCAGCCAGGCACAAAATCAGCCCCAGCATTTT

V gene: TRBV2
clone size: many
J gene: TRBJ1-5
D gene: .
CDR3 protein: CASGWVSNQPQHF
CDR3 DNA: TGTGCCAGCGGGTGGGTTAGCAATCAGCCCCAGCATTTT

V gene: TRBV15
clone size: .
J gene: TRBJ2-3
D gene: .
CDR3 protein: CATSALEAVFTTDTQYF
CDR3 DNA: TGTGCCACCAGCGCTCTCGAGGCGGTTTTCACGACAGATACGCAGTATTTT

V gene: TRBV12-3/TRBV12-4
clone size: .
J gene: TRBJ1-1
D gene: TRBD1
CDR3 protein: CASRRGQAEAFF
CDR3 DNA: TGTGCCAGCAGGCGAGGACAGGCAGAAGCTTTCTTT

V gene: TRBV3-1
clone size: few
J gene: TRBJ2-6
D gene: TRBD1
CDR3 protein: CASSPSRGRGANVLTF
CDR3 DNA: TGTGCCAGCAGCCCAAGCAGGGGGCGCGGGGCCAACGTCCTGACTTTC

V gene: TRBV9
clone size: once
J gene: TRBJ2-3
D gene: .
CDR3 protein: CASSVGRSSGTDTQYF
CDR3 DNA: TGTGCCAGCAGCGTAGGAAGGTCTTCTGGCACAGATACGCAGTATTTT

V gene: TRBV2
clone size: .
J gene: TRBJ2-5
D gene: TRBD2
CDR3 protein: CASASEAGGETQYF
CDR3 DNA: TGTGCCAGCGCCTCTGAGGCGGGGGGAGAGACCCAGTACTTC

V gene: TRBV29-1
clone size: many
J gene: TRBJ1-1
D gene: .
CDR3 protein: CSVLQENTEAFF
CDR3 DNA: TGCAGCGTTTTACAGGAGAACACTGAAGCTTTCTTT

V gene: TRBV7-8
clone size: few
J gene: TRBJ1-1
D gene: .
CDR3 protein: CASSRGVGTEAFF
CDR3 DNA: TGTGCCAGCAGCAGAGGAGTTGGGACTGAAGCTTTCTTT

V gene: TRBV3-1
clone size: .
J gene: TRBJ2-1
D gene: .
CDR3 protein: CASSQGPRERTDEQFF
CDR3 DNA: TGTGCCAGCAGCCAAGGCCCGAGGGAGCGGACGGATGAGCAGTTCTTC

V gene: TRBV29-1
clone size: many
J gene: TRBJ1-2
D gene: TRBD1
CDR3 protein: CSVDAYQGGTF
CDR3 DNA: TGCAGCGTTGACGCCTATCAGGGGGGTACCTTC

V gene: TRBV5-4
clone size: .
J gene: TRBJ1-1
D gene: .
CDR3 protein: CASSSFTTEAFF
CDR3 DNA: TGTGCCAGCAGCTCCTTTACCACTGAAGCTTTCTTT

V gene: TRBV5-1
clone size: few
J gene: TRBJ2-7
D gene: .
CDR3 protein: CASSLAADYEQYF
CDR3 DNA: TGCGCCAGCAGCTTGGCCGCGGATTACGAGCAGTACTTC

V gene: TRBV27
clone size: .
J gene: TRBJ2-4
D gene: TRBD1
CDR3 protein: CASSPQGAHGNIQYF
CDR3 DNA: TGTGCCAGCAGCCCGCAGGGGGCGCATGGAAACATTCAGTACTTC

V gene: TRBV20-1
clone size: .
J gene: TRBJ2-5
D gene: .
CDR3 protein: CSARDTGRAVQETQYF
CDR3 DNA: TGCAGTGCTAGAGATACAGGCAGGGCTGTGCAAGAGACCCAGTACTTC

V gene: TRBV2
clone size: few
J gene: TRBJ2-5
D gene: TRBD1
CDR3 protein: CASRDDRGSQKTQYF
CDR3 DNA: TGTGCCAGCAGGGACGACAGGGGGTCCCAAAAGACCCAGTACTTC

V gene: TRBV7-9
clone size: few
J gene: TRBJ2-2
D gene: TRBD1
CDR3 protein: CASSPPSQDRALRTGELFF
CDR3 DNA: TGTGCCAGCAGCCCACCGAGTCAAGACAGGGCTCTGAGGACCGGGGAGCTGTTTTTT

V gene: TRBV9
clone size: many
J gene: TRBJ2-1
D gene: TRBD1
CDR3 protein: CASSPRTGWDEQFF
CDR3 DNA: TGTGCCAGCAGCCCTAGGACAGGGTGGGATGAGCAGTTCTTC

V gene: TRBV6-5
clone size: few
J gene: TRBJ2-6
D gene: .
CDR3 protein: CASSPDRASGANVLTF
CDR3 DNA: TGTGCCAGCAGTCCCGATAGGGCCTCTGGGGCCAACGTCCTGACTTTC

V gene: TRBV20-1
clone size: .
J gene: TRBJ1-4
D gene: .
CDR3 protein: CSARVEGSTNEKLFF
CDR3 DNA: TGCAGTGCTAGAGTGGAGGGTTCAACTAATGAAAAACTGTTTTTT

V gene: TRBV7-2
clone size: many
J gene: TRBJ2-3
D gene: TRBD2
CDR3 protein: CASSLGRLALGTDTQYF
CDR3 DNA: TGTGCCAGCAGCTTAGGAAGACTAGCGTTGGGCACAGATACGCAGTATTTT

V gene: TRBV29-1
clone size: .
J gene: TRBJ1-2
D gene: TRBD1
CDR3 protein: CSVDRGDGHTF
CDR3 DNA: TGCAGCGTAGACAGGGGTGATGGCCACACCTTC

V gene: TRBV10-2
clone size: .
J gene: TRBJ2-7
D gene: .
CDR3 protein: CASSDPPRAYEQYF
CDR3 DNA: TGCGCCAGCAGTGACCCGCCAAGGGCCTACGAGCAGTACTTC

V gene: TRBV6-1
clone size: .
J gene: TRBJ2-3
D gene: .
CDR3 protein: CASSEEGHPRTDTQYF
CDR3 DNA: TGTGCCAGCAGTGAAGAGGGACATCCTCGCACAGATACGCAGTATTTT

V gene: TRBV20-1
clone size: .
J gene: TRBJ2-3
D gene: .
CDR3 protein: CSTAKAEDTQYF
CDR3 DNA: TGCAGTACCGCCAAGGCGGAAGATACGCAGTATTTT

V gene: TRBV12-5
clone size: .
J gene: TRBJ2-5
D gene: TRBD2
CDR3 protein: CASGLAGTSGTQETQYF
CDR3 DNA: TGTGCTAGTGGTTTGGCCGGGACTAGCGGGACCCAAGAGACCCAGTACTTC

V gene: TRBV5-8
clone size: few
J gene: TRBJ2-7
D gene: TRBD1
CDR3 protein: CASSHRGTYEQYF
CDR3 DNA: TGTGCCAGCAGCCACAGGGGGACCTACGAGCAGTACTTC

V gene: TRBV7-9
clone size: .
J gene: TRBJ2-6
D gene: TRBD1
CDR3 protein: CASIDPRDRVSGANVLTF
CDR3 DNA: TGTGCCAGCATAGACCCCCGGGACAGGGTTTCTGGGGCCAACGTCCTGACTTTC

V gene: TRBV18
clone size: .
J gene: TRBJ1-2
D gene: TRBD1
CDR3 protein: CASSPRDRTNYGYTF
CDR3 DNA: TGTGCCAGCTCACCACGGGACAGGACTAACTATGGCTACACCTTC

V gene: TRBV5-1
clone size: few
J gene: TRBJ1-2
D gene: .
CDR3 protein: CASSLNLQGNSYGYTF
CDR3 DNA: TGCGCCAGCAGCTTAAACCTGCAGGGGAATTCCTATGGCTACACCTTC

V gene: TRBV7-9
clone size: few
J gene: TRBJ1-2
D gene: .
CDR3 protein: CASSSGQYGYTF
CDR3 DNA: TGTGCCAGCAGCTCCGGACAGTATGGCTACACCTTC

V gene: TRBV7-3
clone size: .
J gene: TRBJ2-1
D gene: .
CDR3 protein: CASSFTGVRDNEQFF
CDR3 DNA: TGTGCCAGCAGCTTCACCGGAGTTAGAGACAATGAGCAGTTCTTC

V gene: TRBV5-1
clone size: many
J gene: TRBJ2-2
D gene: .
CDR3 protein: CASGDRQASTGELFF
CDR3 DNA: TGCGCCAGCGGGGATCGACAGGCATCCACCGGGGAGCTGTTTTTT

V gene: TRBV5-1
clone size: .
J gene: TRBJ1-1
D gene: .
CDR3 protein: CASSLVPGLGTEAFF
CDR3 DNA: TGCGCCAGCAGCTTGGTCCCAGGGCTGGGGACTGAAGCTTTCTTT

V gene: TRBV11-2
clone size: .
J gene: TRBJ2-3
D gene: .
CDR3 protein: CASSVTDSLSTDTQYF
CDR3 DNA: TGTGCCAGCAGCGTGACAGATTCCCTTAGCACAGATACGCAGTATTTT

V gene: TRBV6-5
clone size: .
J gene: TRBJ1-1
D gene: .
CDR3 protein: CASSYYAGNTEAFF
CDR3 DNA: TGTGCCAGCAGTTATTACGCCGGGAACACTGAAGCTTTCTTT

V gene: TRBV29-1
clone size: many
J gene: TRBJ2-7
D gene: TRBD2
CDR3 protein: CSVSGTSGAYEQYF
CDR3 DNA: TGCAGCGTATCCGGGACTAGCGGCGCCTACGAGCAGTACTTC

V gene: TRBV20-1
clone size: .
J gene: TRBJ1-2
D gene: .
CDR3 protein: CSASLSNGNYGYTF
CDR3 DNA: TGCAGTGCCTCTCTTAGCAACGGCAACTATGGCTACACCTTC

V gene: TRBV7-9
clone size: .
J gene: TRBJ1-1
D gene: .
CDR3 protein: CASSFEGHTEAFF
CDR3 DNA: TGTGCCAGCAGCTTCGAGGGCCACACTGAAGCTTTCTTT

V gene: TRBV3-1
clone size: many
J gene: TRBJ1-1
D gene: .
CDR3 protein: CASSQDRGGRNTEAFF
CDR3 DNA: TGTGCCAGCAGCCAAGATCGAGGGGGGAGGAACACTGAAGCTTTCTTT

V gene: TRBV30
clone size: .
J gene: TRBJ1-6
D gene: TRBD1
CDR3 protein: CAWLGQGYSPLHF
CDR3 DNA: TGTGCCTGGCTAGGACAGGGTTATTCACCCCTCCACTTT

V gene: TRBV29-1
clone size: few
J gene: TRBJ1-2
D gene: .
CDR3 protein: CSVEGVYTF
CDR3 DNA: TGCAGCGTTGAAGGAGTGTACACCTTC

V gene: TRBV7-2
clone size: many
J gene: TRBJ2-2
D gene: .
CDR3 protein: CASSLDPKGGELFF
CDR3 DNA: TGTGCCAGCAGCTTAGACCCCAAGGGCGGGGAGCTGTTTTTT

V gene: TRBV6-1
clone size: many
J gene: TRBJ2-3
D gene: TRBD2
CDR3 protein: CASSVRGGPKDTQYF
CDR3 DNA: TGTGCCAGCAGTGTTCGGGGGGGCCCCAAAGATACGCAGTATTTT

V gene: TRBV18
clone size: few
J gene: TRBJ2-2
D gene: .
CDR3 protein: CASSSLQGTGELFF
CDR3 DNA: TGTGCCAGCTCATCGCTGCAGGGAACCGGGGAGCTGTTTTTT

V gene: TRBV24-1
clone size: few
J gene: TRBJ2-7
D gene: .
CDR3 protein: CATSDPSDLYEQYF
CDR3 DNA: TGTGCCACCAGTGACCCCTCGGACCTCTACGAGCAGTACTTC

V gene: TRBV25-1
clone size: .
J gene: TRBJ2-5
D gene: .
CDR3 protein: CASSARERETQYF
CDR3 DNA: TGTGCCAGCAGTGCTAGGGAGCGCGAGACCCAGTACTTC

V gene: TRBV12-3/TRBV12-4
clone size: few
J gene: TRBJ1-1
D gene: .
CDR3 protein: CASSSALGGPEAFF
CDR3 DNA: TGTGCCAGCAGTTCGGCCCTCGGAGGTCCTGAAGCTTTCTTT

V gene: TRBV6-5
clone size: few
J gene: TRBJ2-7
D gene: TRBD1
CDR3 protein: CASSYRDRVSRSYEQYF
CDR3 DNA: TGTGCCAGCAGTTACAGGGACAGGGTTAGTCGGAGCTACGAGCAGTACTTC